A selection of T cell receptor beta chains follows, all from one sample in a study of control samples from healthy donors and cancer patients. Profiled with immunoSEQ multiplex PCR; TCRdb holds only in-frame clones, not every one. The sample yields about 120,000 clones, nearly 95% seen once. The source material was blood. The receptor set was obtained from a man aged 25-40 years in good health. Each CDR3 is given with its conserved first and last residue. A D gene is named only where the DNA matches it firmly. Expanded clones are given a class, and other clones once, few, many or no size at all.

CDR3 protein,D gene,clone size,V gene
CASSQDVRETQYF,.,.,TRBV4-1
CATSRDLSSNQPQHF,.,.,TRBV15
CASSPLRRARTRDTQYF,TRBD2,.,TRBV25-1
CASSLGTGPLREQYF,.,.,TRBV7-9
CASSLWQLQETQYF,.,.,TRBV5-6
CASSGMGYGYTF,.,.,TRBV9
CATSDTDRAFF,.,few,TRBV24-1
CSARRPSTDTQYF,.,.,TRBV29-1
CATRTSGGYNEQFF,TRBD2,.,TRBV5-1
CASSPMFVTGTPSPSLSGANVLTF,TRBD1,.,TRBV5-1
CASSVPGLGYEQYF,TRBD2,.,TRBV28
CASSYSGGAEAFF,.,.,TRBV6-5
CASSQEQDRYYGYTF,TRBD1,.,TRBV4-1